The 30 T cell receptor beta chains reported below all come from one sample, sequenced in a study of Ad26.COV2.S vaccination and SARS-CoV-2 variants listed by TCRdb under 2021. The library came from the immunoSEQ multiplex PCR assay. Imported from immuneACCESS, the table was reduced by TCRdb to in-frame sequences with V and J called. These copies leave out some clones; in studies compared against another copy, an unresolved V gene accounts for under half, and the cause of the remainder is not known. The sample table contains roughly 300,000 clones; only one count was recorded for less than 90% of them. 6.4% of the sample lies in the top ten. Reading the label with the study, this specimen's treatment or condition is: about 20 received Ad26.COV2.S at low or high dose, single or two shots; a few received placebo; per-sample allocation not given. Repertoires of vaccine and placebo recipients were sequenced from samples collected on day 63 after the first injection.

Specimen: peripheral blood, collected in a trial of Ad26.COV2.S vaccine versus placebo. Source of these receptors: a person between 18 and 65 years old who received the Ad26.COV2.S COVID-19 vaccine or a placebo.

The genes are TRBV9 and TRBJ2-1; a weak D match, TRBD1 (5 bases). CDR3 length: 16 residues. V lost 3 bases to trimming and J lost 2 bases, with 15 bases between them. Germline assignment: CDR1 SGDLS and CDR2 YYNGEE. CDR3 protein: CASSAGSGHTYNEQFF. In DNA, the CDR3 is TGTGCCAGCAGCGCGGGTTCTGGACATACCTACAATGAGCAGTTCTTC.

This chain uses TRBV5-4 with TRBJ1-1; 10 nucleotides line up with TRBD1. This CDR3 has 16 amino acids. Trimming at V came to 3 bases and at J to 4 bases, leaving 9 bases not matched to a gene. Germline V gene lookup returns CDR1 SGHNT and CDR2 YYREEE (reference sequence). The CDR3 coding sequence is TGTGCCAGCAGCTCCCCGACAGGGGGCTCATTCACTGAAGCTTTCTTT. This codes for CASSSPTGGSFTEAFF.

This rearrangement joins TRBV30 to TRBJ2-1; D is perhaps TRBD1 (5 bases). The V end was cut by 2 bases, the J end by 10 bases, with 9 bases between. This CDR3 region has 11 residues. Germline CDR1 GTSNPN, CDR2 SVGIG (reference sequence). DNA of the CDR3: TGTGCCTGGAGTTTTAGGACAGAGCAGTTCTTC. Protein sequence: CAWSFRTEQFF.

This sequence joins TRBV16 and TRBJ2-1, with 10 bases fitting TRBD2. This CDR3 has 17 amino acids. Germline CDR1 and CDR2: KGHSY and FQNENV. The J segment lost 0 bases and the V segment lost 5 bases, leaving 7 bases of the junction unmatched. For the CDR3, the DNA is TGTGCCAGCAGCGGTGGACTAGCGGCCAGCTCCTACAATGAGCAGTTCTTC. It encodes CASSGGLAASSYNEQFF.

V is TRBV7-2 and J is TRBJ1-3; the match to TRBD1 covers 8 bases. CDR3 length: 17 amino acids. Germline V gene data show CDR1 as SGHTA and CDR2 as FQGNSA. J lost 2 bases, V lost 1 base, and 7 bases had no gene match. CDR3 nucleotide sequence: TGTGCCAGCAGCTTAGTGCCGACAGGGGTTACTGGAAACACCATATATTTT. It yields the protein CASSLVPTGVTGNTIYF.

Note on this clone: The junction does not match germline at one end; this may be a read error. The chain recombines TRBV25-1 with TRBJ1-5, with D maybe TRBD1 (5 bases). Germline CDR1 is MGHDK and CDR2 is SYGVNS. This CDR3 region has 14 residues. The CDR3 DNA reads TGTGCCAGCAGAGAATCAGGGATCAATCAGCCCCAGCATTTT. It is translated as CASRESGINQPQHF.

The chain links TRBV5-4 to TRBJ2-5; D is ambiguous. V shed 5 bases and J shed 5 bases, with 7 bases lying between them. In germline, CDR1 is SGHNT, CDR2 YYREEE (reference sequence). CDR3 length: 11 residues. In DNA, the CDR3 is TGTGCCAGCAGGGCCGGGGAGACCCAGTACTTC. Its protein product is CASRAGETQYF.

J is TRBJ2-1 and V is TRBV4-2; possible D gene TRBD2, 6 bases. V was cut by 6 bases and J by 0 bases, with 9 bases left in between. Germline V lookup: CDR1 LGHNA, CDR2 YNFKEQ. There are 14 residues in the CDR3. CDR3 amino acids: CASSSGFSYNEQFF. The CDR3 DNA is TGTGCCAGCAGTAGCGGTTTCTCCTACAATGAGCAGTTCTTC.

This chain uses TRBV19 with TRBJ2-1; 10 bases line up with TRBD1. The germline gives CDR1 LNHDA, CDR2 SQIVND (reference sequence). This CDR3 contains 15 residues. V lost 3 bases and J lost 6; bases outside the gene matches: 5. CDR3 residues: CASSIGTGEFNEQFF. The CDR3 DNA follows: TGTGCCAGTAGTATTGGGACAGGGGAGTTCAATGAGCAGTTCTTC.

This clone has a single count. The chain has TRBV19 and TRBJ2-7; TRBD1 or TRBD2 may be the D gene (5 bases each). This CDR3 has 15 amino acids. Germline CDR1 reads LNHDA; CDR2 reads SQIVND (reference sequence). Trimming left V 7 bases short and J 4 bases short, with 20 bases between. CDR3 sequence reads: CASTLKPGPLYEQYF. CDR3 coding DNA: TGTGCCAGTACCCTCAAGCCGGGGCCCCTTTACGAGCAGTACTTC.

Here the CDR3 DNA reads TGTGCCAGCACAAAACTACAGGGGGCGGACTATGGCTACACCTTC. Its protein product is CASTKLQGADYGYTF. The V and J genes are TRBV27 and TRBJ1-2; 9 positions agree with TRBD1. Germline V gene data show CDR1 as MNHEY and CDR2 as SMNVEV (reference sequence). V shed 7 bases and J 3 bases; nucleotides not matched to a gene: 9. There are 15 residues in the CDR3.

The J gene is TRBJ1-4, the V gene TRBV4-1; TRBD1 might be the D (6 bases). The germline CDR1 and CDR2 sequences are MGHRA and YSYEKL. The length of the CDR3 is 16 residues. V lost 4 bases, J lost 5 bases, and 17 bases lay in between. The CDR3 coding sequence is TGCGCCAGCAGCCTACGGGGGGACAACCTGAATGAAAAACTGTTTTTT. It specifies CASSLRGDNLNEKLFF.

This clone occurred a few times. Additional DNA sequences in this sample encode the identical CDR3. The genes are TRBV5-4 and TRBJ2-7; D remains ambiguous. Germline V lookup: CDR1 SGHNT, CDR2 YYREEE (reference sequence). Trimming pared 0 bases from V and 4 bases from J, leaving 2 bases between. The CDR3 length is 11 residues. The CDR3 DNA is TGTGCCAGCAGCTTGGGGTACGAGCAGTACTTC. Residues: CASSLGYEQYF.

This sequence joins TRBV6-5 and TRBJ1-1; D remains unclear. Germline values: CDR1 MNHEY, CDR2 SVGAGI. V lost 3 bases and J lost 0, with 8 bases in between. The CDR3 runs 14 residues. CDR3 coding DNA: TGTGCCAGCAGTTATTCCGCCCTGAACACTGAAGCTTTCTTT. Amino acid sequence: CASSYSALNTEAFF.

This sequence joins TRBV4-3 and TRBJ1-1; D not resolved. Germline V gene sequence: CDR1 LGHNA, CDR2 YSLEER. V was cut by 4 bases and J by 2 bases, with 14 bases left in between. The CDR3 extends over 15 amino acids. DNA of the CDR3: TGCGCCAGCAGCCCTGGACTGGGAATTAACACTGAAGCTTTCTTT. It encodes CASSPGLGINTEAFF.

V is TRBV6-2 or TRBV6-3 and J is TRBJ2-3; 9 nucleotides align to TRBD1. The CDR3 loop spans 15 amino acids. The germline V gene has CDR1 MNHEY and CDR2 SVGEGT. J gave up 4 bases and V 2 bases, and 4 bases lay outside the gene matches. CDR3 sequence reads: CASSYGGQGADTQYF. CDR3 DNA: TGTGCCAGCAGTTACGGGGGACAGGGCGCAGATACGCAGTATTTT.

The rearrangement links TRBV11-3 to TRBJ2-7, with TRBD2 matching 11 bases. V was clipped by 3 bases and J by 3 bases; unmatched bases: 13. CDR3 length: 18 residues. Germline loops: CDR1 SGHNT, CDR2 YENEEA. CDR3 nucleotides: TGTGCCAGCAGCTTTTCCGGGACTAGCGGAACCGGCGGCTACGAGCAGTACTTC. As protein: CASSFSGTSGTGGYEQYF.

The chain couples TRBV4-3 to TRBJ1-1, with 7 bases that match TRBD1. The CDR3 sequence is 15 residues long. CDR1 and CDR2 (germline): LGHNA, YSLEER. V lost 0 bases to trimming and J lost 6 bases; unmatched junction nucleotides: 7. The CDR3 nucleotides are TGCGCCAGCAGCCAAGAAAACAGGGGTTCGGCTGAAGCTTTCTTT. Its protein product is CASSQENRGSAEAFF.

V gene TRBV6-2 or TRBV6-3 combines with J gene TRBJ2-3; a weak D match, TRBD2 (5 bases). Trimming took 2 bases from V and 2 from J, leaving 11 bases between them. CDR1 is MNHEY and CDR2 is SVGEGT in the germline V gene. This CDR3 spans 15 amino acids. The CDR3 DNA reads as TGTGCCAGCAGTTACGATACTAGTTCCACAGATACGCAGTATTTT. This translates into CASSYDTSSTDTQYF.

The CDR3 sequence: CAIPHRRNEQFF. For the CDR3, the DNA is TGTGCCATCCCCCACAGGAGGAATGAGCAGTTCTTC. The chain joins TRBV24-1 to TRBJ2-1; the D gene could be TRBD1 or TRBD2 (5 bases each). The germline CDR1 and CDR2 sequences are KGHDR and SFDVKD. V shed 11 bases and J shed 7 bases, with 14 bases lying between them. The CDR3 extends over 12 amino acids.

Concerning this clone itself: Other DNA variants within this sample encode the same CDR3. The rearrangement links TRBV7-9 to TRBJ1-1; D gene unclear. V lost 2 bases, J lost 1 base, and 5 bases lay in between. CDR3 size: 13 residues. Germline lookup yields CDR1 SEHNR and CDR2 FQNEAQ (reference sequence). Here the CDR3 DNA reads TGTGCCAGCAGCTTACCAGGGAACACTGAAGCTTTCTTT. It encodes CASSLPGNTEAFF. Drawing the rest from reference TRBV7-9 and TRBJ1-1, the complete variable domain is DTGVSQNPRHKITKRGQNVTFRCDPISEHNRLYWYRQTLGQGPEFLTYFQNEAQLEKSRLLSDRFSAERPKGSFSTLEIQRTEQGDSAMYLCASSLPGNTEAFFGQGTRLTVV.

CDR3 in DNA: TGTGCCAGCAGCTTAGAGGTCGGGGAGCTGTTTTTT. Its translation: CASSLEVGELFF. The genes are TRBV7-2 and TRBJ2-2; D not resolved. Germline assignment: CDR1 SGHTA and CDR2 FQGNSA. The CDR3 runs 12 residues. Trimming took off 1 base at V and 7 bases at J, with 4 bases between the two ends.

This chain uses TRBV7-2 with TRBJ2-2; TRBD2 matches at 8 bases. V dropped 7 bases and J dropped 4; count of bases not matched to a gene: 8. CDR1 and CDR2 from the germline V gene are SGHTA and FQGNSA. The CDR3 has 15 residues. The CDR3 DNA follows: TGTGCCAGCAACTCGGGGGGGTGGAGCACCGGGGAGCTGTTTTTT. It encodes CASNSGGWSTGELFF.

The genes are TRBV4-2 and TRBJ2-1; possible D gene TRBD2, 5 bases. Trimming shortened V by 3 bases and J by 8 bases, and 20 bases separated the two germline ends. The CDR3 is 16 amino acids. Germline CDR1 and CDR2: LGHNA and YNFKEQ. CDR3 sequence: CASSHRTAQFADEQFF. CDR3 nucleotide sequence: TGTGCCAGCAGCCATCGGACTGCCCAGTTTGCCGATGAGCAGTTCTTC.

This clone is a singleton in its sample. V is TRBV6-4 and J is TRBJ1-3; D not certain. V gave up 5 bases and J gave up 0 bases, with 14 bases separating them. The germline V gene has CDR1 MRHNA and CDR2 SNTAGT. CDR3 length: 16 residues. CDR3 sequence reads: CASSLKEFLSGNTIYF. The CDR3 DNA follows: TGTGCCAGCAGTCTCAAGGAATTCCTCTCTGGAAACACCATATATTTT.

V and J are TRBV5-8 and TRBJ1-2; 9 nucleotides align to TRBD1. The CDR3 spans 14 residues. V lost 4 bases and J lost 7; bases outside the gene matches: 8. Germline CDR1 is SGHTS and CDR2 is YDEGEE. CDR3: CASSNGQGSSGYTF. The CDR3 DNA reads TGTGCCAGCAGCAACGGACAGGGGTCTAGTGGCTACACCTTC.

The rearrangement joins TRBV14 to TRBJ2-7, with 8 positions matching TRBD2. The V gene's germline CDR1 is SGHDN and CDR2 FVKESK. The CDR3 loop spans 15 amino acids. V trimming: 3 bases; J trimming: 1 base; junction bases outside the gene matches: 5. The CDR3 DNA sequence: TGTGCCAGCAGCCACCCGGGACTAGGGTCCTACGAGCAGTACTTC. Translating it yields CASSHPGLGSYEQYF.

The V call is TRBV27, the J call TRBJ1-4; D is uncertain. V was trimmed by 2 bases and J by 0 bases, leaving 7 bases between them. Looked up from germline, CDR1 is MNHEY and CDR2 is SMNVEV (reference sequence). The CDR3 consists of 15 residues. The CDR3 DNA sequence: TGTGCCAGCAGTTTAAGGAAAGCAACTAATGAAAAACTGTTTTTT. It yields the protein CASSLRKATNEKLFF.

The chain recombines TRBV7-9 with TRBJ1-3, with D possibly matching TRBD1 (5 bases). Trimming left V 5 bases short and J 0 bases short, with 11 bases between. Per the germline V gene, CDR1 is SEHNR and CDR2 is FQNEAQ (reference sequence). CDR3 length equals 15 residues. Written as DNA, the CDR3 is TGTGCCAGCAGCGACTCTGGGGGCTCTGGAAACACCATATATTTT. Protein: CASSDSGGSGNTIYF.

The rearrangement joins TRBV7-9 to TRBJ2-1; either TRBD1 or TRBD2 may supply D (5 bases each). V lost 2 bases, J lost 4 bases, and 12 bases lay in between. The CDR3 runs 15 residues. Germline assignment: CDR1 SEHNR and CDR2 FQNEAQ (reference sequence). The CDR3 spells CASSLWDDPYNEQFF. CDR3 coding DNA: TGTGCCAGCAGCTTATGGGACGACCCATACAATGAGCAGTTCTTC.